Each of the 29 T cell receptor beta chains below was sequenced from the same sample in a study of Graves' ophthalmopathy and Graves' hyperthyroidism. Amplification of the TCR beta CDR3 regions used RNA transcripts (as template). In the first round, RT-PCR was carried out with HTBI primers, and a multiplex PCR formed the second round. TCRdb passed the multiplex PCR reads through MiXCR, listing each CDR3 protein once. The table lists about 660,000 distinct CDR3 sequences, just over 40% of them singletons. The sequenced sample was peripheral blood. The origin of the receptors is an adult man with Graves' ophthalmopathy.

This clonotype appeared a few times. CDR3 amino acids: CASSHRTGYEKLFF. In DNA form, the CDR3 reads TGTGCCAGCAGCCACAGGACAGGGTACGAAAAACTGTTTTTT. The rearrangement uses TRBV11-3 and TRBJ1-4; 8 bases agree with TRBD1. V shed 5 bases, J shed 8 bases, and the junction held 7 bases outside the gene matches. Germline values: CDR1 SGHNT, CDR2 YENEEA. There are 14 residues in the CDR3.

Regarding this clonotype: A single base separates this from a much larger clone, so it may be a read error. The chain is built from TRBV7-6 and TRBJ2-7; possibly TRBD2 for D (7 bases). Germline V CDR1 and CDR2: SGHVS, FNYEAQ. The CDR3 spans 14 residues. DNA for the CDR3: TGTGCCAACAGCGAAGGGGGGGGGGCCTACGAGCAGTACTTC. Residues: CANSEGGGAYEQYF.

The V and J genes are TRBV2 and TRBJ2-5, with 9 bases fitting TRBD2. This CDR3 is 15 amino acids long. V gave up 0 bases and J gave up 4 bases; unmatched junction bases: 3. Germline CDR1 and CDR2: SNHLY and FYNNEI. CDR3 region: CASSEAAGGRETQYF. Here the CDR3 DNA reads TGTGCCAGCAGTGAAGCGGCGGGAGGGCGAGAGACCCAGTACTTC.

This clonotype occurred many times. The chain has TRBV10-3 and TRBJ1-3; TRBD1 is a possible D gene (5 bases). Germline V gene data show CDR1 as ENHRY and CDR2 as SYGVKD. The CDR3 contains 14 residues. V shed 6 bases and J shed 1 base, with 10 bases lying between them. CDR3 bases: TGTGCCATCAGCGCGGGGACTTCTGGAAACACCATATATTTT. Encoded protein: CAISAGTSGNTIYF.

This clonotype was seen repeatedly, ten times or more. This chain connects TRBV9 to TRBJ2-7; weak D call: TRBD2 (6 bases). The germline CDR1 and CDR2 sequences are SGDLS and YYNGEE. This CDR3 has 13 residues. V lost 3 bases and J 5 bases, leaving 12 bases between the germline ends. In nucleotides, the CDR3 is TGTGCCAGCAGCGCCTCGGGAGCCCACGAGCAGTACTTC. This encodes CASSASGAHEQYF. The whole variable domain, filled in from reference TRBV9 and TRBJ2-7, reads DSGVTQTPKHLITATGQRVTLRCSPRSGDLSVYWYQQSLDQGLQFLIQYYNGEERAKGNILERFSAQQFPDLHSELNLSSLELGDSALYFCASSASGAHEQYFGPGTRLTVT.

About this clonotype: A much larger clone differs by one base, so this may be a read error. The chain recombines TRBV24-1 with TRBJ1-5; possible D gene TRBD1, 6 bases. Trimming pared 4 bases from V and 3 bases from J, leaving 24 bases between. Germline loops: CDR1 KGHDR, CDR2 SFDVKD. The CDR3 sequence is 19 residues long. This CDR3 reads CATSDYVIGKGGYNQPQHF. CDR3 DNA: TGTGCCACCAGTGACTACGTGATAGGTAAGGGGGGTTACAATCAGCCCCAGCATTTT.

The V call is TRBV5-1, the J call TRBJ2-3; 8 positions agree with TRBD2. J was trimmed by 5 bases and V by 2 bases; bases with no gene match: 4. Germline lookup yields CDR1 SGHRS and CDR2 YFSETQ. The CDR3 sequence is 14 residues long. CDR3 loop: CASSLLAELDTQYF. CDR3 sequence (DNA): TGCGCCAGCAGCTTACTAGCGGAGCTAGATACGCAGTATTTT.

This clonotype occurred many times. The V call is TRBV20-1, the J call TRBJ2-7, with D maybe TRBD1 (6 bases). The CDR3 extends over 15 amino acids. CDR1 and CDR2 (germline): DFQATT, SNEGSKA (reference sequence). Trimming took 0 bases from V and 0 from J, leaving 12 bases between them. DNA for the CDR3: TGCAGTGCTAGAGAGGGGACAAGGAGCTCCTACGAGCAGTACTTC. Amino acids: CSAREGTRSSYEQYF.

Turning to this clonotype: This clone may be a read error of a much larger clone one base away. In nucleotides, the CDR3 is TGTGCCGGCAGCTTACTGAGGGGAGTGAGCCAAGAGACCCAGTACTTC. Protein sequence: CAGSLLRGVSQETQYF. The chain recombines TRBV7-8 with TRBJ2-5, with D perhaps matching TRBD1 or TRBD2 (5 bases each). This CDR3 comprises 16 residues. CDR1 and CDR2 (germline): SGHVS, FQNEAQ.

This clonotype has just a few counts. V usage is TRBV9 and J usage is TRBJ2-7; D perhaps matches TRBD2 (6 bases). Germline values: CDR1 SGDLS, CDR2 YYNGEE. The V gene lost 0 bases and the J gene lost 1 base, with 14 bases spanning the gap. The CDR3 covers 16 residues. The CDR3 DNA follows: TGTGCCAGCAGCGTAGGGTGGGGGGTACCTTCCTACGAGCAGTACTTC. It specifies CASSVGWGVPSYEQYF.

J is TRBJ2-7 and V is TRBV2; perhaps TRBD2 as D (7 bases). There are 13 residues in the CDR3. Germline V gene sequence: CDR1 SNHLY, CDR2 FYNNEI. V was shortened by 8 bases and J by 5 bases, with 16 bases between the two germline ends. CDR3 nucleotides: TGTGCCAGCGTTGAGGGAGGGGGTAACGAGCAGTACTTC. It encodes CASVEGGGNEQYF.

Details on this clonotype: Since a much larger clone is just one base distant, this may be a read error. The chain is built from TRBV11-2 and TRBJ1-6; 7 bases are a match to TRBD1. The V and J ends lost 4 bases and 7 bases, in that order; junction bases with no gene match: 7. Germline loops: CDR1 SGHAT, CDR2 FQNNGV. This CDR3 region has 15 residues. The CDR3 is CASSSWDSPNSPLHF. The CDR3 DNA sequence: TGTGCCAGCAGCTCTTGGGACAGTCCCAATTCACCCCTCCACTTT. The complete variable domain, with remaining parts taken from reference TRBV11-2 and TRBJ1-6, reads EAGVAQSPRYKIIEKRQSVAFWCNPISGHATLYWYQQILGQGPKLLIQFQNNGVVDDSQLPKDRFSAERLKGVDSTLKIQPAKLEDSAVYLCASSSWDSPNSPLHFGNGTRLTVT.

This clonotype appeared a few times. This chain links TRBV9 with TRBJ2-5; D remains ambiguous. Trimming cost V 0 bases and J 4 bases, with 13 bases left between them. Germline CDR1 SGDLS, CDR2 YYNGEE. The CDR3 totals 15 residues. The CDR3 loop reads CASSVAPSPRETQYF. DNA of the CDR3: TGTGCCAGCAGCGTAGCTCCTAGTCCCAGAGAGACCCAGTACTTC.

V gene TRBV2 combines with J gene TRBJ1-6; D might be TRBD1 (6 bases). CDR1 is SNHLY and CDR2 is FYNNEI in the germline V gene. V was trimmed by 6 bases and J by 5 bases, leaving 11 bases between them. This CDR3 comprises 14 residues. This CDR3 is CASSTDSNNSPLHF. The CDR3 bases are TGTGCCAGCAGCACGGACAGTAATAATTCACCCCTCCACTTT.

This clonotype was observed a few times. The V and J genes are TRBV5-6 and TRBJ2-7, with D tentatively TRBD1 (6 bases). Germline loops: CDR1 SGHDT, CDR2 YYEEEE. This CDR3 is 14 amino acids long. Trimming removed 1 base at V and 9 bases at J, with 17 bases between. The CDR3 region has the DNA TGTGCCAGCAGCTTGACAGGGACCTCCCTAGTGCAGTACTTC. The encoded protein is CASSLTGTSLVQYF.

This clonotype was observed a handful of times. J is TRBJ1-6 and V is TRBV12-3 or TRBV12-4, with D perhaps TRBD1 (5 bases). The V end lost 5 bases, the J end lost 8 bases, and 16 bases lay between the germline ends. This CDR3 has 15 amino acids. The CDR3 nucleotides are TGTGCCAGCAGTGCCCGGGACCTCGGGGATTCACCCCTCCACTTT. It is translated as CASSARDLGDSPLHF.

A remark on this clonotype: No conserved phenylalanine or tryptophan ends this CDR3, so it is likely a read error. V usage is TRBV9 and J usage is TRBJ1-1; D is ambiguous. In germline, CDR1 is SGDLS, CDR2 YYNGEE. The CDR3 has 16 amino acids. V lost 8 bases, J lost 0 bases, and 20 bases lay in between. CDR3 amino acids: CARLHGEGKLNTEAFY. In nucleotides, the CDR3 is TGTGCCAGGTTACACGGGGAGGGAAAGTTGAACACTGAAGCTTTCTAT.

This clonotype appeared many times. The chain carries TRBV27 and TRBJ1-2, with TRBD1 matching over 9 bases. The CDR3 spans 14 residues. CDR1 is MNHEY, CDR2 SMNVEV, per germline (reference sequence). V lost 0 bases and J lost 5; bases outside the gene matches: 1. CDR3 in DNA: TGTGCCAGCAGTTTATCGGGACAGGGATATGGCTACACCTTC. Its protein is CASSLSGQGYGYTF.

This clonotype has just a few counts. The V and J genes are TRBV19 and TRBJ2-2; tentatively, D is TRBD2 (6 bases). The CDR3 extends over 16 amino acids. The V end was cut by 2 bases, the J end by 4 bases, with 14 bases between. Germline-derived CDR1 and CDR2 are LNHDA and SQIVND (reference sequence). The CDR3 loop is CASSIMASASTGELFF. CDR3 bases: TGTGCCAGTAGTATAATGGCTAGCGCCAGCACCGGGGAGCTGTTTTTT.

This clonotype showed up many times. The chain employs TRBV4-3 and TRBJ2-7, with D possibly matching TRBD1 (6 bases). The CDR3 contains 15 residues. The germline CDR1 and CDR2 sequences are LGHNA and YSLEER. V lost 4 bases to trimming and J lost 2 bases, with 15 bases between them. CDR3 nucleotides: TGCGCCAGCAGCCTTGACAGGTGGAATCCCTACGAGCAGTACTTC. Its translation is CASSLDRWNPYEQYF.

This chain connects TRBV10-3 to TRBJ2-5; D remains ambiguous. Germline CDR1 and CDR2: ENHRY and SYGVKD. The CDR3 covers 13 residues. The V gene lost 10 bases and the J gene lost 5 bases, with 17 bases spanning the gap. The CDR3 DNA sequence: TGTGCCAGCAGCTCCTTTGATATGGAGACCCAGTACTTC. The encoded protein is CASSSFDMETQYF.

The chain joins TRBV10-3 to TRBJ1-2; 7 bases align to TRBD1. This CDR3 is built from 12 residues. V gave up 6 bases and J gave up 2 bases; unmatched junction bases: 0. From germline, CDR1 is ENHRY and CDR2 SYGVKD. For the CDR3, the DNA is TGTGCCATCAGGACAGGGAACTATGGCTACACCTTC. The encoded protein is CAIRTGNYGYTF.

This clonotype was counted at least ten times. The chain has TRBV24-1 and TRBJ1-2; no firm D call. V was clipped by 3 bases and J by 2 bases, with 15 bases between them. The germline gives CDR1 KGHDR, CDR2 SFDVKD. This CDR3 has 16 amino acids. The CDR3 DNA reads TGTGCCACCAGTGATCCTCCCCGTGGGAGGAACTATGGCTACACCTTC. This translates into CATSDPPRGRNYGYTF.

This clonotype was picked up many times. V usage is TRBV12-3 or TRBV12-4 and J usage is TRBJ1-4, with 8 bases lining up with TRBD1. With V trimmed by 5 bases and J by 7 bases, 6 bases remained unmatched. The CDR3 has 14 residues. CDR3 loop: CASSRTGLGEKLFF. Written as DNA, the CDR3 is TGTGCCAGCAGTAGGACAGGGCTTGGTGAAAAACTGTTTTTT.

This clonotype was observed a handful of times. The CDR3 region is CASRLGANEKLFF. The CDR3 DNA reads TGTGCCAGTCGATTAGGGGCTAATGAAAAACTGTTTTTT. The gene calls are TRBV12-3 or TRBV12-4 and TRBJ1-4, with D perhaps TRBD1 (5 bases). CDR3 length equals 13 residues. Between the trimmed V and J ends, which lost 9 bases and 3 bases, there was a span of 11 bases.

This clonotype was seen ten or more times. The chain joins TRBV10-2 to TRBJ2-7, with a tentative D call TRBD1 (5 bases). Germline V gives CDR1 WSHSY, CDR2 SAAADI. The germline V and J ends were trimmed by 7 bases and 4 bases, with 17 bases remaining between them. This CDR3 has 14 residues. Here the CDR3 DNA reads TGCGCCAGCACAGGGCAACAGGTCAAATACGAGCAGTACTTC. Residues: CASTGQQVKYEQYF.

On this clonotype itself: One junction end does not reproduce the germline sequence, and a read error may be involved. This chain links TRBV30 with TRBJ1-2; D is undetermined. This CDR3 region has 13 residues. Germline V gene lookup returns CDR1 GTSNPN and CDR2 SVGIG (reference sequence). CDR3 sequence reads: CAWSEGIYGGCTF. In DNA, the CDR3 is TGTGCCTGGAGTGAAGGAATCTATGGAGGCTGCACCTTC.

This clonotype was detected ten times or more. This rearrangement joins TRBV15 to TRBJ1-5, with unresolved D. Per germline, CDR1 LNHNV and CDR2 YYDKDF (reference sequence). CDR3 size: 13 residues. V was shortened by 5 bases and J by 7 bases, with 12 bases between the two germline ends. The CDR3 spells CATSRRQSQPQHF. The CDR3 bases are TGTGCCACCAGCCGTCGACAATCACAGCCCCAGCATTTT. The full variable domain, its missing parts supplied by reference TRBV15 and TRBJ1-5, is DAMVIQNPRYQVTQFGKPVTLSCSQTLNHNVMYWYQQKSSQAPKLLFHYYDKDFNNEADTPDNFQSRRPNTSFCFLDIRSPGLGDTAMYLCATSRRQSQPQHFGDGTRLSIL.

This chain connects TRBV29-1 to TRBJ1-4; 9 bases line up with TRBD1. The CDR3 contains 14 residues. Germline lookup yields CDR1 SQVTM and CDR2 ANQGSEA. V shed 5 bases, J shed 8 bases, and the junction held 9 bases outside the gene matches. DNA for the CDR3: TGCAGCGTTCGTGAGGGACAGGGAAAAGAAAAACTGTTTTTT. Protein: CSVREGQGKEKLFF.